Below, 21 T cell receptor beta chains from the same sample are listed, as sequenced in a study of blood T cell repertoires in COVID-19. Profiling relied on immunoSEQ multiplex PCR, and the TCRdb table lists in-frame clones only, not all of them. This sample has about 300,000 clones, with around 86% found just once. Sequencing was performed on PBMCs or T cells enriched from blood (not recorded which). The receptor source for this set is a middle-aged woman who had recovered from COVID-19.

The chain recombines TRBV6-5 with TRBJ1-2, with D unresolved. There are 12 residues in the CDR3. The germline V gene has CDR1 MNHEY and CDR2 SVGAGI. V lost 5 bases, J lost 4 bases, and 8 bases lay in between. The CDR3 protein is CASSRGTYGYTF. The CDR3 nucleotides are TGTGCCAGCAGTAGAGGCACCTATGGCTACACCTTC.

This chain links TRBV7-9 with TRBJ2-1; weak D call: TRBD2 (6 bases). The CDR3 is made up of 14 amino acids. V was clipped by 2 bases and J by 8 bases, with 13 bases between them. Germline lookup yields CDR1 SEHNR and CDR2 FQNEAQ (reference sequence). The CDR3 here is CASSLSGVPDEQFF. The CDR3 DNA follows: TGTGCCAGCAGCTTATCGGGGGTTCCAGATGAGCAGTTCTTC.

The chain links TRBV27 to TRBJ2-1; possibly TRBD1 for D (8 bases). The germline V gene has CDR1 MNHEY and CDR2 SMNVEV (reference sequence). Trimming removed 5 bases at V and 2 bases at J, with 16 bases between. This CDR3 is 16 amino acids long. DNA for the CDR3: TGTGCCAGCAGTAAAAAACAGGGGGGGACCTACAATGAGCAGTTCTTC. It yields the protein CASSKKQGGTYNEQFF.

The chain employs TRBV7-2 and TRBJ2-6, with 7 bases that match TRBD1. This CDR3 is built from 17 residues. Germline V lookup: CDR1 SGHTA, CDR2 FQGNSA. J was trimmed by 1 base and V by 5 bases; bases with no gene match: 8. CDR3 bases: TGTGCCAGCAGCGGTCGACAGGGTTGGTCTGGGGCCAACGTCCTGACTTTC. It yields the protein CASSGRQGWSGANVLTF.

The chain carries TRBV30 and TRBJ1-2, with a tentative D call TRBD1 (6 bases). CDR1 is GTSNPN, CDR2 SVGIG, per germline (reference sequence). The CDR3 covers 13 residues. V was clipped by 8 bases and J by 2 bases, with 15 bases between them. CDR3: CALMDRSNYGYTF. As DNA, the CDR3 is TGTGCCCTAATGGACAGATCGAACTATGGCTACACCTTC.

This clone was picked up one time. The V and J genes are TRBV7-8 and TRBJ2-2; 8 nucleotides align to TRBD1. After removal of 5 bases from V and 6 bases from J, the junction contained 11 bases not matched to a gene. The CDR3 consists of 16 residues. Germline V gene sequence: CDR1 SGHVS, CDR2 FQNEAQ. The CDR3 reads CASSPRTGSLAGELFF. CDR3 nucleotides: TGTGCCAGCAGCCCCCGGACAGGGTCGCTTGCCGGGGAGCTGTTTTTT.

This clone was counted between two and nine times. Mismatch with germline at one junction end may stem from a read error. V gene TRBV7-7 combines with J gene TRBJ2-1; D perhaps matches TRBD2 (5 bases). The germline V gene has CDR1 SSHAT and CDR2 FNYEAQ (reference sequence). This CDR3 contains 13 residues. DNA of the CDR3: TGTGCTAGCAGTATCGGGAAGTACAATGAGCAGTTCTTC. Protein product: CASSIGKYNEQFF.

J is TRBJ1-2 and V is TRBV6-5; 11 bases align to TRBD1. The CDR3 is 15 amino acids. Germline CDR1 and CDR2: MNHEY and SVGAGI. Germline trimming cut 0 bases from V and 7 bases from J; bases unmatched to any gene: 4. CDR3 DNA sequence: TGTGCCAGCAGTTACTCGGACAGGGGGCGCGGTGGCTACACCTTC. Its translation: CASSYSDRGRGGYTF.

The chain couples TRBV7-2 to TRBJ2-4, with TRBD2 identical over 11 bases. The CDR3 consists of 17 residues. V was clipped by 5 bases and J by 2 bases; unmatched bases: 8. From germline, CDR1 is SGHTA and CDR2 FQGNSA. DNA of the CDR3: TGTGCCAGCAGCGCCACTAGCGGGGGCGATACCAAAAACATTCAGTACTTC. Protein: CASSATSGGDTKNIQYF.

The chain joins TRBV2 to TRBJ1-6, with D hard to call. Germline CDR1 is SNHLY and CDR2 is FYNNEI. V dropped 3 bases and J dropped 7 bases, with 10 bases sitting between them. This CDR3 region has 14 residues. The CDR3 is CASSDLNLNSPLHF. The DNA for the CDR3 is TGTGCCAGCAGTGACCTCAACCTAAATTCACCCCTCCACTTT.

This clone appeared a single time. In DNA form, the CDR3 reads TGCGCCAGCAACCGGGGGGGCCTCAACACTGAAGCTTTCTTT. Translation: CASNRGGLNTEAFF. V is TRBV10-1 and J is TRBJ1-1; D is perhaps TRBD1 (6 bases). CDR1 is WNHNN and CDR2 is SYGVQD in the germline V gene (reference sequence). The ends were cut back, 7 bases at V and 2 bases at J, with 14 bases in the middle. The CDR3 sequence is 14 residues long.

The chain links TRBV14 to TRBJ1-2, with D hard to call. The CDR3 spans 13 residues. Trimming removed 6 bases from V and 2 bases from J, with 10 bases in between. Germline CDR1 and CDR2: SGHDN and FVKESK. The chain's CDR3 is CASSLSTNYGYTF. The CDR3 DNA reads TGTGCCAGCAGTTTAAGCACGAACTATGGCTACACCTTC.

The chain recombines TRBV9 with TRBJ2-2, with D possibly matching TRBD2 (6 bases). Germline V gene sequence: CDR1 SGDLS, CDR2 YYNGEE. The CDR3 totals 15 residues. The V end lost 0 bases, the J end lost 6 bases, and 12 bases lay between the germline ends. The CDR3 region is CASSVGTSRAGELFF. CDR3 nucleotide sequence: TGTGCCAGCAGCGTAGGAACTAGCCGGGCCGGGGAGCTGTTTTTT. Supplemented by reference TRBV9 and TRBJ2-2, the full variable domain reads DSGVTQTPKHLITATGQRVTLRCSPRSGDLSVYWYQQSLDQGLQFLIQYYNGEERAKGNILERFSAQQFPDLHSELNLSSLELGDSALYFCASSVGTSRAGELFFGEGSRLTVL.

The chain is built from TRBV7-2 and TRBJ2-6; the D is unclear. Trimming stripped 4 bases from V and 4 bases from J, with 11 bases between. Germline CDR1 reads SGHTA; CDR2 reads FQGNSA. The CDR3 extends over 15 amino acids. The CDR3 region has the DNA TGTGCCAGCAGCTCCCAGTTGGTGGGGGCCAACGTCCTGACTTTC. Protein product: CASSSQLVGANVLTF.

The genes are TRBV7-2 and TRBJ2-2, with 7 bases aligning to TRBD2. Germline assignment: CDR1 SGHTA and CDR2 FQGNSA. Losses at the gene ends were 1 base for V and 2 bases for J; bases not matched to a gene: 13. The CDR3 length is 19 residues. The DNA for the CDR3 is TGTGCCAGCAGCTTAGGGCTCAGTGTGGGAGGGTCTAACACCGGGGAGCTGTTTTTT. It encodes CASSLGLSVGGSNTGELFF.

The chain joins TRBV5-1 to TRBJ2-5; D remains ambiguous. From germline, CDR1 is SGHRS and CDR2 YFSETQ. The CDR3 loop spans 16 amino acids. The V gene lost 3 bases and the J gene lost 5 bases, with 20 bases spanning the gap. The CDR3 here is CASSSQPRSSRETQYF. CDR3 nucleotides: TGCGCCAGCAGCTCCCAACCGCGGAGTTCACGGGAGACCCAGTACTTC. Full variable domain (missing parts from reference TRBV5-1 and TRBJ2-5): KAGVTQTPRYLIKTRGQQVTLSCSPISGHRSVSWYQQTPGQGLQFLFEYFSETQRNKGNFPGRFSGRQFSNSRSEMNVSTLELGDSALYLCASSSQPRSSRETQYFGPGTRLLVL.

This clone was picked up one time. The rearrangement uses TRBV7-9 and TRBJ2-5; 7 positions agree with TRBD1. The germline V gene has CDR1 SEHNR and CDR2 FQNEAQ (reference sequence). V was clipped by 4 bases and J by 5 bases; unmatched bases: 10. CDR3 length equals 15 residues. The chain's CDR3 is CASSSSQGLAETQYF. The CDR3 region has the DNA TGTGCCAGCAGCTCCTCACAGGGGTTGGCGGAGACCCAGTACTTC.

The chain employs TRBV10-2 and TRBJ2-7; tentatively, D is TRBD2 (7 bases). Germline loops: CDR1 WSHSY, CDR2 SAAADI. V lost 6 bases, J lost 0 bases, and 15 bases lay in between. The CDR3 has 15 residues. This chain's CDR3 is CASRDRGGHSYEQYF. In DNA form, the CDR3 reads TGCGCCAGCAGGGACCGCGGGGGCCACTCCTACGAGCAGTACTTC.

The V call is TRBV5-1, the J call TRBJ1-4; tentative D call: TRBD1 (5 bases). This CDR3 has 16 amino acids. Per germline, CDR1 SGHRS and CDR2 YFSETQ. Between the trimmed V and J ends, which lost 4 bases and 5 bases, there was a span of 18 bases. The CDR3 nucleotides read TGCGCCAGCAGCCAGGGTTACGGGAGCCTAAATGAAAAACTGTTTTTT. Protein product: CASSQGYGSLNEKLFF.

This chain connects TRBV4-2 to TRBJ2-3, with 10 positions matching TRBD2. CDR3 length: 17 amino acids. Germline V gene data show CDR1 as LGHNA and CDR2 as YNFKEQ. J was trimmed by 1 base and V by 4 bases; bases with no gene match: 8. CDR3 in amino acids: CASSLNPTSGGTDTQYF. CDR3 bases: TGTGCCAGCAGCCTCAACCCCACTAGCGGGGGCACAGATACGCAGTATTTT.

This chain links TRBV2 with TRBJ2-1, with 15 positions matching TRBD2. The CDR3 runs 17 residues. Germline-derived CDR1 and CDR2 are SNHLY and FYNNEI. The V and J ends lost 6 bases and 6 bases, in that order; junction bases with no gene match: 9. CDR3 bases: TGTGCCAGCAGACCACACGGGGGACTAGCGGGGGGCAATGAGCAGTTCTTC. As protein: CASRPHGGLAGGNEQFF. The full variable domain, rest sourced from reference TRBV2 and TRBJ2-1, is EPEVTQTPSHQVTQMGQEVILRCVPISNHLYFYWYRQILGQKVEFLVSFYNNEISEKSEIFDDQFSVERPDGSNFTLKIRSTKLEDSAMYFCASRPHGGLAGGNEQFFGPGTRLTVL.